This passage covers 29 T cell receptor beta chains from one sample sequenced in a study of Ad26.COV2.S vaccination and SARS-CoV-2 variants. Treatment here: roughly 19 received Ad26.COV2.S at low or high dose, single or two shots; roughly five received placebo; per-sample allocation not given. The study sampled participants on day 63 after the first vaccine or placebo injection. Clones were read by immunoSEQ multiplex PCR, and TCRdb kept only the in-frame ones, dropping some. The table records around 370,000 clones, around 83% of them present only once. Sequenced material: peripheral blood, taken in a trial of Ad26.COV2.S vaccine versus placebo. All receptors come from a person between 18 and 60 years old who received the Ad26.COV2.S COVID-19 vaccine or a placebo.

The chain carries TRBV11-3 and TRBJ2-2; the D gene is possibly TRBD2 (5 bases). This CDR3 has 13 residues. Deletions cut 1 base from V and 7 bases from J, with 7 bases between. Germline lookup yields CDR1 SGHNT and CDR2 YENEEA. The CDR3 sequence: CASSLGGGGELFF. The DNA of the CDR3 is TGTGCCAGCAGCTTAGGAGGAGGCGGGGAGCTGTTTTTT.

The chain combines TRBV11-3 with TRBJ2-3; D perhaps matches TRBD2 (5 bases). Per the germline V gene, CDR1 is SGHNT and CDR2 is YENEEA. The CDR3 is 12 amino acids. V lost 5 bases and J lost 7, with 10 bases in between. The CDR3 nucleotides read TGTGCCAGCAGCACGACGGGGAATACGCAGTATTTT. It is translated as CASSTTGNTQYF.

The J gene is TRBJ2-7, the V gene TRBV5-4; TRBD1 is a possible D gene (6 bases). Germline V gene data show CDR1 as SGHNT and CDR2 as YYREEE (reference sequence). The V gene lost 2 bases and the J gene lost 2 bases, with 14 bases spanning the gap. The CDR3 sequence is 15 residues long. CDR3 amino acids: CASSFVGAPTYEQYF. The CDR3 DNA reads TGTGCCAGCAGCTTTGTGGGGGCCCCAACCTACGAGCAGTACTTC.

This clone showed up just a few times. The chain carries TRBV7-6 and TRBJ2-7; 10 bases map to TRBD1. Looked up from germline, CDR1 is SGHVS and CDR2 is FNYEAQ. J lost 7 bases, V lost 1 base, and 4 bases had no gene match. The CDR3 covers 14 residues. The DNA of the CDR3 is TGTGCCAGCAGCTTAGATGACAGGGGGCGTGAGCAGTACTTC. It yields the protein CASSLDDRGREQYF.

This chain uses TRBV24-1 with TRBJ2-1; D is unclear. CDR3 length: 13 amino acids. V lost 4 bases to trimming and J lost 9 bases, with 12 bases between them. CDR1 KGHDR and CDR2 SFDVKD come from the germline V gene. The CDR3 DNA sequence: TGTGCCACCAGTGAATCCCGACGGACTGAGCAGTTCTTC. Translating gives CATSESRRTEQFF.

This chain connects TRBV3-1 (or the pseudogene TRBV3-2) to TRBJ1-1; the D is unclear. Per the germline V gene, CDR1 is LGHDT and CDR2 is YNNKEL (reference sequence). CDR3 length equals 12 residues. The V end lost 3 bases, the J end lost 11 bases, and 13 bases lay between the germline ends. CDR3 DNA sequence: TGTGCCAGCAGCCACCACGGGAAATGGGCTTTCTTT. Its translation is CASSHHGKWAFF.

The CDR3 nucleotides read TGTGCCAGCAGTTACTTAACCGGGACGGACGACTACGAGCAGTACTTC. It yields the protein CASSYLTGTDDYEQYF. The rearrangement uses TRBV28 and TRBJ2-7; D could derive from TRBD1 or TRBD2 (5 bases each). Trimming cost V 4 bases and J 3 bases, with 19 bases left between them. The CDR3 totals 16 residues. Germline V gene sequence: CDR1 MDHEN, CDR2 SYDVKM.

V gene TRBV5-1 combines with J gene TRBJ2-7; a possible D gene is TRBD2 (7 bases). Trimming pared 0 bases from V and 5 bases from J, leaving 15 bases between. Germline loops: CDR1 SGHRS, CDR2 YFSETQ. This CDR3 has 15 residues. CDR3 coding DNA: TGCGCCAGCAGCTTGGACGGCGGGGGCGGGAACGAGCAGTACTTC. Its translation: CASSLDGGGGNEQYF.

The V gene is TRBV10-1, the J gene TRBJ1-4; D is uncertain. Per germline, CDR1 WNHNN and CDR2 SYGVQD (reference sequence). Trimming cost V 6 bases and J 8 bases, with 10 bases left between them. The CDR3 loop spans 12 amino acids. CDR3 amino acids: CASRVKIEKLFF. DNA for the CDR3: TGCGCCAGCAGGGTTAAAATAGAAAAACTGTTTTTT.

This sequence joins TRBV15 and TRBJ2-7; weak D call: TRBD2 (5 bases). The CDR3 totals 12 residues. Trimming removed 0 bases at V and 12 bases at J, with 12 bases between. The germline V gene has CDR1 LNHNV and CDR2 YYDKDF (reference sequence). The CDR3 spells CATSRDSGKTYF. The CDR3 nucleotides read TGTGCCACCAGCAGAGATTCCGGGAAGACGTACTTC.

This chain joins TRBV3-1 (or the pseudogene TRBV3-2) and TRBJ2-7; possible D gene TRBD2, 5 bases. The length of the CDR3 is 13 residues. V was pared by 0 bases and J by 6 bases, with 9 bases between. CDR1 and CDR2 from the germline V gene are LGHDT and YNNKEL (reference sequence). The CDR3 DNA follows: TGTGCCAGCAGCCAAGATCTAGCCTCCGAGCAGTACTTC. Protein product: CASSQDLASEQYF.

The chain recombines TRBV10-3 with TRBJ2-7, with D uncertain. Trimming pared 0 bases from V and 6 bases from J, leaving 12 bases between. CDR1 is ENHRY and CDR2 is SYGVKD in the germline V gene. This CDR3 spans 14 amino acids. CDR3 sequence: CAISESAGEGEQYF. CDR3 nucleotide sequence: TGTGCCATCAGTGAGTCGGCTGGGGAAGGCGAGCAGTACTTC.

The chain is built from TRBV5-6 and TRBJ2-7; 7 nucleotides match TRBD2. This CDR3 is built from 15 residues. V was pared by 3 bases and J by 6 bases, with 12 bases of the junction left unmatched. Germline CDR1 is SGHDT and CDR2 is YYEEEE. CDR3 nucleotides: TGTGCCAGCAGCTATGGTGGCGGGGGTACAGGCGAGCAGTACTTC. Its protein product is CASSYGGGGTGEQYF.

V usage is TRBV19 and J usage is TRBJ2-3, with TRBD2 matching 13 bases. V was clipped by 1 base and J by 0 bases; unmatched bases: 13. Germline-derived CDR1 and CDR2 are LNHDA and SQIVND (reference sequence). The CDR3 is 21 amino acids. CDR3: CASSIGPIFGTSGDSTDTQYF. CDR3 nucleotides: TGTGCCAGTAGTATAGGCCCTATCTTCGGGACTAGCGGGGATAGCACAGATACGCAGTATTTT. Drawing the rest from reference TRBV19 and TRBJ2-3, the complete variable domain is DGGITQSPKYLFRKEGQNVTLSCEQNLNHDAMYWYRQDPGQGLRLIYYSQIVNDFQKGDIAEGYSVSREKKESFPLTVTSAQKNPTAFYLCASSIGPIFGTSGDSTDTQYFGPGTRLTVL.

The V and J genes are TRBV6-2 or TRBV6-3 and TRBJ2-3; D is perhaps TRBD1 or TRBD2 (5 bases each). Germline CDR1 and CDR2: MNHEY and SVGEGT. The CDR3 has 13 residues. V dropped 5 bases and J dropped 4 bases, with 10 bases sitting between them. CDR3 loop: CASSPLGADTQYF. CDR3 DNA sequence: TGTGCCAGCAGTCCCCTGGGGGCAGATACGCAGTATTTT.

This chain connects TRBV6-2 or TRBV6-3 to TRBJ1-5; no definite D call. CDR1 MNHEY and CDR2 SVGEGT come from the germline V gene. The CDR3 loop spans 15 amino acids. Trimming took 5 bases from V and 0 from J, leaving 11 bases between them. The CDR3 DNA is TGTGCCAGCAGTCCACGGGTCGGTAGCAATCAGCCCCAGCATTTT. Encoded protein: CASSPRVGSNQPQHF.

The chain combines TRBV11-2 with TRBJ2-1; D perhaps matches TRBD2 (6 bases). The germline V gene has CDR1 SGHAT and CDR2 FQNNGV. V gave up 1 base and J gave up 5 bases, with 18 bases separating them. The CDR3 is made up of 17 amino acids. The CDR3 DNA follows: TGTGCCAGCAGCTTAGGGGTAGCGGTCGGGCCACACAATGAGCAGTTCTTC. It translates to CASSLGVAVGPHNEQFF. The full variable domain, completed using reference TRBV11-2 and TRBJ2-1, is EAGVAQSPRYKIIEKRQSVAFWCNPISGHATLYWYQQILGQGPKLLIQFQNNGVVDDSQLPKDRFSAERLKGVDSTLKIQPAKLEDSAVYLCASSLGVAVGPHNEQFFGPGTRLTVL.

This chain joins TRBV27 and TRBJ2-7, with D possibly matching TRBD1 (5 bases). Germline V gene sequence: CDR1 MNHEY, CDR2 SMNVEV (reference sequence). With 6 bases removed from V and 2 bases from J, the gap between germline ends came to 11 bases. The CDR3 covers 13 residues. The DNA of the CDR3 is TGTGCCAGCAGCAAGGCCAGGGCCTACGAGCAGTACTTC. It translates to CASSKARAYEQYF.

The chain is built from TRBV19 and TRBJ1-1; maybe TRBD1 (5 bases). The CDR3 extends over 16 amino acids. Trimming removed 10 bases from V and 1 base from J, with 22 bases in between. Germline V gene sequence: CDR1 LNHDA, CDR2 SQIVND (reference sequence). CDR3 loop: CATTYTPGTENTEAFF. Written as DNA, the CDR3 is TGTGCCACCACCTACACCCCCGGGACGGAGAACACTGAAGCTTTCTTT.

CDR3 DNA sequence: TGTGCCAGCAGTGGAGCGGGGAACACCGGGGAGCTGTTTTTT. Encoded protein: CASSGAGNTGELFF. The chain couples TRBV6-1 to TRBJ2-2; D is perhaps TRBD2 (6 bases). V was clipped by 4 bases and J by 1 base, with 7 bases between them. This CDR3 is built from 14 residues. In germline, CDR1 is MNHNS, CDR2 SASEGT.

The chain links TRBV30 to TRBJ2-1; 15 bases are a match to TRBD2. This CDR3 comprises 15 residues. Germline V gene data show CDR1 as GTSNPN and CDR2 as SVGIG (reference sequence). V lost 3 bases, J lost 12 bases, and 9 bases stayed unmatched. CDR3 amino acids: CAWRPPGLAGGWQFF. The CDR3 nucleotides read TGTGCCTGGAGGCCTCCGGGACTAGCGGGAGGTTGGCAGTTCTTC.

This chain connects TRBV30 to TRBJ1-6; D unresolved. The germline gives CDR1 GTSNPN, CDR2 SVGIG (reference sequence). This CDR3 is built from 13 residues. V lost 1 base, J lost 8 bases, and 9 bases lay in between. The DNA of the CDR3 is TGTGCCTGGAGTGCCGGAGTCGATTCACCCCTCCACTTT. It codes for CAWSAGVDSPLHF.

The chain recombines TRBV5-1 with TRBJ2-2; the D gene is possibly TRBD2 (5 bases). The CDR3 sequence is 15 residues long. The V gene lost 1 base and the J gene lost 1 base, with 8 bases spanning the gap. CDR1 is SGHRS and CDR2 is YFSETQ in the germline V gene. The CDR3 sequence: CASSLMAGNTGELFF. In DNA, the CDR3 is TGCGCCAGCAGCTTGATGGCGGGGAACACCGGGGAGCTGTTTTTT.

On this clone itself: Other DNA sequences in the same sample also yield this CDR3. The chain is built from TRBV4-1 and TRBJ2-7, with TRBD1 matching over 10 bases. This CDR3 comprises 15 residues. The V and J ends lost 1 base and 2 bases, in that order; junction bases with no gene match: 2. Germline lookup yields CDR1 MGHRA and CDR2 YSYEKL. The CDR3 here is CASSQGDRGPYEQYF. CDR3 sequence (DNA): TGCGCCAGCAGCCAAGGGGACAGGGGACCCTACGAGCAGTACTTC.

Turning to this clone: The junction departs from germline at one end; a sequencing error may be responsible. This sequence joins TRBV6-5 and TRBJ2-7; a possible D gene is TRBD2 (5 bases). Germline loops: CDR1 MNHEY, CDR2 SVGAGI. This CDR3 is 13 amino acids long. Here the CDR3 DNA reads TGTGCCAGCAGTTACGTAGGACTTTCATCCCCGCACTTC. It yields the protein CASSYVGLSSPHF.

This clone showed up just once. The V and J genes are TRBV2 and TRBJ1-1; no reliable D call. CDR3 length: 12 amino acids. Germline V lookup: CDR1 SNHLY, CDR2 FYNNEI. Trimming removed 6 bases at V and 3 bases at J, with 8 bases between. The CDR3 loop reads CASSPWYTEAFF. CDR3 DNA: TGTGCCAGCAGCCCCTGGTACACTGAAGCTTTCTTT.

With respect to this clone: Within the sample, other DNA sequences also encode this same CDR3. The V gene is TRBV19, the J gene TRBJ1-2, with 7 positions matching TRBD1. Germline V gene sequence: CDR1 LNHDA, CDR2 SQIVND (reference sequence). The CDR3 sequence is 13 residues long. J was trimmed by 2 bases and V by 5 bases; bases with no gene match: 2. Here the CDR3 reads CASSPTGNYGYTF. The DNA of the CDR3 is TGTGCCAGTAGTCCGACAGGGAACTATGGCTACACCTTC.

The V and J genes are TRBV29-1 and TRBJ2-2; maybe TRBD2 (6 bases). Trimming removed 5 bases from V and 0 bases from J, with 10 bases in between. Germline V gene data show CDR1 as SQVTM and CDR2 as ANQGSEA. The CDR3 has 14 residues. The CDR3 spells CSVWDWANTGELFF. Here the CDR3 DNA reads TGCAGCGTTTGGGACTGGGCGAACACCGGGGAGCTGTTTTTT.

This clone was observed a single time. The gene calls are TRBV12-5 and TRBJ2-5; D tentatively fits TRBD1 or TRBD2 (6 bases each). The length of the CDR3 is 15 residues. CDR1 and CDR2 from the germline V gene are LGHNT and FRNRAP. V shed 4 bases and J shed 4 bases, with 16 bases lying between them. The DNA for the CDR3 is TGTGCTAGTGGTTCCCGAGGGGGGCTGGGAGAGACCCAGTACTTC. Its translation: CASGSRGGLGETQYF.